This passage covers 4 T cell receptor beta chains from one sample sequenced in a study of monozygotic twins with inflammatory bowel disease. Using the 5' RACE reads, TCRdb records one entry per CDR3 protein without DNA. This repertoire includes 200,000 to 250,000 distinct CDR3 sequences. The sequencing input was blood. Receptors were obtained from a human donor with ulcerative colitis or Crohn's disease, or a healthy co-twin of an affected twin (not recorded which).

The CDR3: CAWASGASNEQFF. This chain joins TRBV30 and TRBJ2-1; with no DNA, the TCRdb D assignment of TRBD2 cannot be verified. The CDR3 runs 13 residues. Germline CDR1 and CDR2: GTSNPN and SVGIG (reference sequence).

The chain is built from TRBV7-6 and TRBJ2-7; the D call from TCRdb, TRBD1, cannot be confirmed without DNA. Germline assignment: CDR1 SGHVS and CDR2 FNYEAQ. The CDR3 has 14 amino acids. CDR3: CASSLKGTLEEQYF. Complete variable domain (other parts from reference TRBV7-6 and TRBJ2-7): GAGVSQSPRYKVTKRGQDVALRCDPISGHVSLYWYRQALGQGPEFLTYFNYEAQQDKSGLPNDRFSAERPEGSISTLTIQRTEQRDSAMYRCASSLKGTLEEQYFGPGTRLTVT.

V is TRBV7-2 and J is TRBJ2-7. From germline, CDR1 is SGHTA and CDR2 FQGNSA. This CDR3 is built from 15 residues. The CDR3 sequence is CASSSGSSKPYEQYF.

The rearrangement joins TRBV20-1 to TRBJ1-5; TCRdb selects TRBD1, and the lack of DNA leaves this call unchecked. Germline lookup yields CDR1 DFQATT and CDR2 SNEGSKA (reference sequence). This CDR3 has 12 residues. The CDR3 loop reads CSATGGAQPQHF.